This is a list of T cell receptor beta chains from one sample in a study of beta chain features in type 1 diabetes. Only in-frame clones appear in the TCRdb table, and some are missing; sequencing was by immunoSEQ multiplex PCR. Here the sample spans 550,000 to 850,000 clones, around an eighth being singletons. What was sequenced was naive CD4+ T cells from blood. The receptors here all came from a man aged 18 to 29 with type 1 diabetes. Both conserved end residues are part of each CDR3. The D gene is left open where the match is weak. Clone size is stated in some rows and not others, as once, few, many or a class when expanded.

TRBJ2-7 few TRBV27 TRBD1 TGTGCCAGCAGTTTACTGAGGGACAGTTACTACGAGCAGTACTTC CASSLLRDSYYEQYF
TRBJ2-1 few TRBV27 TRBD2 TGTGCCAGCAGTATACGCTTAATCGGGGGGTCAACATTACCTATGAATGAGCAGTTCTTC CASSIRLIGGSTLPMNEQFF
TRBJ1-5 few TRBV29-1 NA TGCAGCGTTGAAGATGTCGGTCAGCCCCAGCATTTT CSVEDVGQPQHF
TRBJ1-6 few TRBV6-5 TRBD1 TGTGCCAGCAGTTACACGGGACAGCAAGATTCACCCCTCCACTTT CASSYTGQQDSPLHF
TRBJ1-2 NA TRBV29-1 TRBD1 TGCAGCGTTGCCCGACAGGGAGAGTATGGCTACACCTTC CSVARQGEYGYTF
TRBJ2-5 few TRBV7-7 NA TGTGCTAGCAGCTTAGGGTCTAACCAGCGGGAGACCCAGTACTTC CASSLGSNQRETQYF
TRBJ2-4 many TRBV23-1 NA TGCGCCAGCATGCCGCGGTGCGAGGGTTGCATTCAGTACTTC CASMPRCEGCIQYF
TRBJ2-1 few TRBV9 NA TGTGCCAGCAGCGTAGCGGGACACCTCTACAATGAGCAGTTCTTC CASSVAGHLYNEQFF
TRBJ2-5 few TRBV18 TRBD2 TGTGCCAGCTCACCAGGCTTGACTAGCGGGCTCGAGACCCAGTACTTC CASSPGLTSGLETQYF
TRBJ1-2 NA TRBV5-1 TRBD1 TGCGCCAGCAGCAGTGGGACAGGGGCTGACTATGGCTACACCTTC CASSSGTGADYGYTF
TRBJ1-2 few TRBV30 TRBD1 TGTGCCTGGATGGGCGGACCCCCGGGACAGGGCTATGGCTACACCTTC CAWMGGPPGQGYGYTF
TRBJ1-1 few TRBV5-1 NA TGCGCCAGCAGCTTACTGGTGAACACTGAAGCTTTCTTT CASSLLVNTEAFF
TRBJ1-1 NA TRBV4-2 NA TGTGCCAGCAGCCACCCGGACAGCTGGAACACTGAAGCTTTCTTT CASSHPDSWNTEAFF